The rows below give T cell receptor beta chains drawn from one sample of a study of T-cell reconstitution after alpha-beta-depleted transplantation in children. MiXCR, run by TCRdb on the PCR reads, gives a single entry per CDR3 protein. The repertoire holds around 94,000 distinct CDR3 sequences, with 5% to 6% as singletons. Material: PBMCs, mostly from graft donor cells, obtained 60 days after TCRalphabeta/CD19-depleted stem cell transplant. Source of these receptors: a female patient aged 2-10 years who had a stem cell transplant for Fanconi anemia, so the T cells may come from the graft donor. The CDR3 runs from the conserved cysteine through the conserved F or W.

cdr3_aa j_call v_call
CASSLRPTSGVNNEQFF TRBJ2-1 TRBV7-9
CASSYRPNEQFF TRBJ2-1 TRBV12-3/TRBV12-4
CSASSGTSGSPSEQYF TRBJ2-7 TRBV20-1
CASRRGQGTGELFF TRBJ2-2 TRBV2
CATSDYGGTDTQYF TRBJ2-3 TRBV24-1
CSASTGTGDYEQYF TRBJ2-7 TRBV20-1
CASTGTGNEQYF TRBJ2-7 TRBV5-4
CSARLGLAGAEQYF TRBJ2-7 TRBV20-1
CASSPRTGYQNTEAFF TRBJ1-1 TRBV18
CASSPEDPSYNEQFF TRBJ2-1 TRBV6-2/TRBV6-3
CASSLSQGATGEKLFF TRBJ1-4 TRBV27
CATSRDVARGLNGYTF TRBJ1-2 TRBV15
CASSLLRLAAYNEQFF TRBJ2-1 TRBV7-9
CSVERRREWGYEQYF TRBJ2-7 TRBV29-1
CASSFSGHRTTDTQYF TRBJ2-3 TRBV5-1
CASSGQRGTYEQYF TRBJ2-7 TRBV28
CASSYTGTTLVGELFF TRBJ2-2 TRBV12-3/TRBV12-4
CATSRVGGRNEQFF TRBJ2-1 TRBV15
CASSLLGVAATGELFF TRBJ2-2 TRBV7-3
CASSQDLGTFYTDTQYF TRBJ2-3 TRBV4-1
CASSEEVLAGGGDEQFF TRBJ2-1 TRBV2
CASSPGLAGGSETQYF TRBJ2-5 TRBV12-3/TRBV12-4
CSAQVVTGAGGYGYTF TRBJ1-2 TRBV20-1
CAISDRGSYQETQYF TRBJ2-5 TRBV10-3
CASSLRLGISNQPQHF TRBJ1-5 TRBV12-3/TRBV12-4
CASSPRPGTMNTEAFF TRBJ1-1 TRBV18
CSATNPDRDVKNIQYF TRBJ2-4 TRBV20-1
CASSVGSIPSSYEQYF TRBJ2-7 TRBV5-1
CSVFREFYEQYF TRBJ2-7 TRBV20-1
CSGSSTGVTEAFF TRBJ1-1 TRBV29-1
CASSVVGTGDEQFF TRBJ2-1 TRBV9
CASSTRTSSYNEQFF TRBJ2-1 TRBV5-5
CSASQTGGETQYF TRBJ2-5 TRBV20-1
CSVEVAPQETQYF TRBJ2-5 TRBV29-1
CASGGTGRYEQYF TRBJ2-7 TRBV12-3/TRBV12-4
CASSEAPTGGNSYEQYF TRBJ2-7 TRBV2
CASSLGGGTSSGNTIYF TRBJ1-3 TRBV5-1
CASSTHRGSHYGYTF TRBJ1-2 TRBV12-3/TRBV12-4
CASSFGRGTAPQETQYF TRBJ2-5 TRBV5-1
CATRPQVGRGVWTEAFF TRBJ1-1 TRBV5-1
CSVGRETTGELFF TRBJ2-2 TRBV29-1
CASSLAAGASTDTQYF TRBJ2-3 TRBV5-1
CASSKEPGLAGGTDTQYF TRBJ2-3 TRBV6-1
CASSLGVRGNEQFF TRBJ2-1 TRBV5-1
CASSPLKGTRAADTQYF TRBJ2-3 TRBV4-2
CASSILLPDRGWLKQFF TRBJ2-1 TRBV6-2/TRBV6-3
CASSQLVPYEQYF TRBJ2-7 TRBV3-1
CASTGQGTSSFAYEQYF TRBJ2-7 TRBV23-1
CASSSRLAGGSDEQFF TRBJ2-1 TRBV11-3
CASSVWTSGRTQYF TRBJ2-3 TRBV9
CASSQDPGAGHQYF TRBJ2-7 TRBV4-1
CASSVSTGLNTEAFF TRBJ1-1 TRBV5-1